This TCR beta chain derives from a study of T cell responses to AZD1222 COVID-19 vaccine. Study results and limitations: None of the repertoires were sampled until the peak T cell response had passed. Only 5 or 6 people who got AZD1222 tested seropositive at baseline.

The V gene lost 3 bases and the J gene lost 1 base, with 8 bases spanning the gap. Germline V gene lookup returns CDR1 KGHDR and CDR2 SFDVKD. The CDR3 is made up of 14 amino acids. To note about this clone: What it recognizes is unknown.

Profiled with immunoSEQ multiplex PCR; TCRdb holds only in-frame clones, not every one. This sample has 120,000 or so clones, with under 95% found just once. This chain joins TRBV24-1 and TRBJ2-5; no definite D call. This specimen was peripheral blood, taken on day 0 of AZD1222 vaccination. The clonotype originates from an adult in good health. CDR3 sequence reads: CATSDPGTQETQYF. The CDR3 nucleotides read TGTGCCACCAGTGATCCAGGTACCCAAGAGACCCAGTACTTC.